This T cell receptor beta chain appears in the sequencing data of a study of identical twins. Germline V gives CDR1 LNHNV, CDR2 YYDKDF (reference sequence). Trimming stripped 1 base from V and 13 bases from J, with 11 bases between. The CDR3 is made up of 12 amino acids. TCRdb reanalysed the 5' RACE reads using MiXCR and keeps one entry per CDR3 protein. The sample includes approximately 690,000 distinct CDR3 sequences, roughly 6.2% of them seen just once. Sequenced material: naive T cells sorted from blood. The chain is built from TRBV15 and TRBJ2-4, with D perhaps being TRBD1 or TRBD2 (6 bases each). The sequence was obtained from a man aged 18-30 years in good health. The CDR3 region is CATSRVQGRQYF. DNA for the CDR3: TGTGCCACCAGCAGAGTTCAGGGGAGGCAGTACTTC.